This T cell receptor beta chain was recorded in a study of graft-versus-host responses after intestinal transplantation (TCRdb year 2021). Study-level background: The transplants that recipients received were multivisceral, liver-intestinal, or isolated intestinal. Alloreactive clones were identified by sequencing pre-transplant mixed lymphocyte reaction products and comparing them with unstimulated pre-transplant donor and recipient T cells. After intestinal transplantation, graft-versus-host and host-versus-graft alloreactive T cell clones were followed in the graft, circulation and bone marrow using bulk TCR-beta CDR3 sequencing. Instead of going to the commercial service, samples from a few later patients were sequenced in-house on an Illumina MiSeq and processed with MiXCR. Donor T cell macrochimerism was defined as a peak of at least 4% donor T cells among recipient peripheral blood mononuclear cells. Of the 20 to 30 intestinal transplant recipients enrolled in the cohort, one of whom was a retransplant, a few patients without pretransplant specimens were excluded. Every recipient was given anti-thymocyte globulin induction, then maintenance tacrolimus and steroids for around three years.

Explained via the paper, the time point label denotes: cells obtained before transplantation from donor or recipient. CD3+CD4+ and CD3+CD8+ populations were FACS-sorted from unstimulated pre-transplant donor and recipient cells taken from spleen or lymph nodes. Library prep was done by the immunoSEQ multiplex PCR assay. For most patients, genomic DNA was isolated using the Qiagen DNeasy Blood and Tissue Kit and was shipped frozen to Adaptive Biotechnologies for TCR sequencing. High-throughput TCR-beta CDR3 sequencing of genomic DNA from most patients was performed by Adaptive Biotechnologies. Regarding the original processing steps: TCR sequencing data were retrieved from Adaptive's ImmunoSEQ software for around 20 patients, whereas three other patients were processed with MiXCR and VDJtools. CD4 versus CD8 sorting errors were corrected by removing sequences found in both subsets at a frequency ratio below 5:1. Because the origin of CDR3 nucleotide sequences shared between donor and recipient could not be assigned, those sequences were removed. To be classed as alloreactive, a clone needed at least 2-fold expansion over unstimulated cells and a minimum CFSE-low frequency of 0.002% (template counts) or 0.001% (read counts). A clone was considered mappable if detected in the sequenced pre-transplant spleen, lymph node, or MLR CFSE-low populations of the donor or recipient. The cumulative frequency of alloreactive clones was calculated as a percentage of all sequences, weighted by copy number. Drawn from immuneACCESS, this table holds only the in-frame rearrangements with V and J called that TCRdb kept. Clones are partly lost; checked studies trace under half to an unresolved V gene and leave the rest unexplained. The DNA gave D and trimming, while V, J and clone size come from that table. This sample gives about 89,000 clones in total; 80% to 95% of them show up just once. Approximately 0.3% of the sample is held by the ten biggest clonotypes.

Regarding this clone: What this receptor recognizes is not known. No per-base quality is available; no much larger clone lies one base away.

From its cysteine to its phenylalanine, the CDR3 spans 17 amino acids. The kept DNA is CDR3 alone, 51 bases in frame from the first base. The germline V gene (reference sequence) supplies CDR1 MNHEY and CDR2 SMNVEV. The germline V and J ends show losses of 3 bases and 1 base respectively, and no gene match explains 4 bases of the junction. What the authors observed across the whole study: Peak levels of circulating GvH clones were associated with declines in HvG clones early after transplant. High GvH to HvG T cell clonal ratios were observed in the allografts of patients with donor T cell macrochimerism. GvH clones were found in recipient bone marrow, and some of the GvH clones appeared earlier in ileal mucosa or blood, which is consistent with an intestinal mucosal origin. The conclusions were limited by the relatively low number and heterogeneity of the intestinal transplant patients.

Here the sequenced sample was unstimulated CD4+ T cells sorted from spleen or lymph node cells, taken before intestinal transplant. The chain was built from TRBV27 and TRBJ2-1, with TRBD2 identical over 12 junction bases. The source is a human donor who received an intestinal transplant. This receptor has the CDR3 CASSFRGLAGSYNEQFF. The DNA sequence is as follows: TGTGCCAGCAGTTTTCGTGGACTAGCGGGATCCTACAATGAGCAGTTCTTC.